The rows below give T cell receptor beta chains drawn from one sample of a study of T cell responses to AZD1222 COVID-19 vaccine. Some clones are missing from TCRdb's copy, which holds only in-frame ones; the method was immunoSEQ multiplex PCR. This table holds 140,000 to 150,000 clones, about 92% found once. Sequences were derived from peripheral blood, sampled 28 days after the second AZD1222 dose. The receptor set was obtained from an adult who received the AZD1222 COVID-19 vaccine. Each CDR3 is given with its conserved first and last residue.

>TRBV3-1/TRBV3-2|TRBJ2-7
CASSQDAGGAGNEQYF
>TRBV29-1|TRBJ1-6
CSVAVGTDNSPLHF
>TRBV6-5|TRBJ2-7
CASSYQTGTPYEQYF
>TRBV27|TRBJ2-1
CASSSPGTSGRHEQFF
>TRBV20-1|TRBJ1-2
CSASGTANYGYTF
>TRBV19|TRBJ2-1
CASTRGAAGGAPTVYNEQFF
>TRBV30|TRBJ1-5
CAWSVGPSNQPQHF
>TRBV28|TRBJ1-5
CASTVGMGTTQQPQHF
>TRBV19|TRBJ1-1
CASSPRENTEAFF
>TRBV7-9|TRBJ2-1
CASSSVSSSYNEQFF
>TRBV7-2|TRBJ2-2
CASSLAGGTSTGELFF
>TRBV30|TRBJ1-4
CAWSEGGINEKLFF
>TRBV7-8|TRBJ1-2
CASSYGQGPNYGYTF
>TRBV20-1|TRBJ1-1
CSASLGFGEAFF
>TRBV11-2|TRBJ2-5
CASSLIGVRETQYF
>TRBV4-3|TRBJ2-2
CASSHTGGTGELFF
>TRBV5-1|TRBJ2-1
CASSLAGGSSYNEQFF
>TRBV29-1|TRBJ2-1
CSVAASGNYNEQFF
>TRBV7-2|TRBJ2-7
CASSFHRAADGYEQYF
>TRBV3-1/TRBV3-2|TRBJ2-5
CASSHFETQYF
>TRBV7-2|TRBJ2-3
CASSGMTSGRASGTDTQYF
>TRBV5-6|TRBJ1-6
CASSPTGTGSNSPLHF
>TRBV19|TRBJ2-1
CASSIHMGQGPYNEQFF
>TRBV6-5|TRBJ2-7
CASGPITRNSYEQYF
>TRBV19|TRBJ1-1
CASSPSTAGTEAFF
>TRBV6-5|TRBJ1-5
CASRRGQGSQPQHF
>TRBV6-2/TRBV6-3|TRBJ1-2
CASSYLGAGDLYGYTF
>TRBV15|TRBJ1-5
CATSRTQDSPQHF
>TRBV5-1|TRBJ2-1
CASSLGRLYLYNEQFF
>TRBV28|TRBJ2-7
CASSLGTQIYEQYF
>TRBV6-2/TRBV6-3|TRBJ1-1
CASSYSIQGTNTEAFF
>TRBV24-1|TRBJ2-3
CATRGTGADTQYF
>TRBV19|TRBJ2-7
CASSAGLAGETYEQYF
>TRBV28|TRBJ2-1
CASSADRGIYNEQFF
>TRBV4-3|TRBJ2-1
CASSQGASGRAVDNEQFF
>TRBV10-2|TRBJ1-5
CASSGGQGRYSNQPQHF
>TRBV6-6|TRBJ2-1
CALGTGANEQFF
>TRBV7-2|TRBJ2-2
CASSPRQGPGELFF
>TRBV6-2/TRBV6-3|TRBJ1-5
CASSYSGRPNQPQHF
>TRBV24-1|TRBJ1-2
CATSDFTGNYGYTF
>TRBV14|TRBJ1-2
CASSQALGNYGYTF
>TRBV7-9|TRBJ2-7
CASSLREARGYEQYF
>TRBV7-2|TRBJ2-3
CASSLGAGGHTDTQYF
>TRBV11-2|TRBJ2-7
CASRPGLAENYEQYF
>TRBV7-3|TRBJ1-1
CASSEQGNTEAFF
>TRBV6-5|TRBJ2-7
CASSYSTAGSEQYF
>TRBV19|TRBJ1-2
CASSTWDSLYGYTF
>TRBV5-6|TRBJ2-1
CASSLAGTSGRRFF
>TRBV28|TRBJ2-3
CASRERGTQYF
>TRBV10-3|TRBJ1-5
CAIKKPGGNQPQHF
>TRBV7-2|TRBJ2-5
CASSFRTSGMGEETQYF
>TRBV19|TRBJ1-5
CASSTSRWGEFGNQPQHF
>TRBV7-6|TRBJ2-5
CASREETQYF
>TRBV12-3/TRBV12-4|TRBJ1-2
CASSPLHGYTF
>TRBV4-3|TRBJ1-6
CASSPGQASNSPLHF